This T cell receptor (beta chain) was recorded in a study of T cell responses to AZD1222 COVID-19 vaccine. The assay was immunoSEQ multiplex PCR, and TCRdb's table has in-frame clones only and misses some. The data show some 130,000 clones, with 80% to 90% seen just once and roughly 2% held by the top ten. CDR1 and CDR2 from the germline V gene are GTSNPN and SVGIG (reference sequence). V was clipped by 4 bases and J by 14 bases, with 20 bases between them. CDR3 size: 12 residues. Comments on this clone: The antigen remains unidentified.

Study-level results: Baseline testing showed seropositivity in only a handful of AZD1222 recipients.

The rearrangement joins TRBV30 to TRBJ1-2; a weak D match, TRBD1 (5 bases). The clonotype was recovered from an adult in good health. This specimen consisted of peripheral blood, obtained on day 0 of AZD1222 vaccination. CDR3 region: CAWTDRGGTVTF. CDR3 coding DNA: TGTGCCTGGACTGACCGAGGCGGGACTGTTACCTTC.